What follows are 26 T cell receptor beta chains derived from one specimen sequenced in a study of T cell changes during pregnancy in multiple sclerosis. TCRdb keeps only in-frame clones here, not all; method: immunoSEQ multiplex PCR. The sample includes about 15,000 clones, approximately 96% of them seen just once. Sequencing used peripheral blood, obtained in the third trimester of pregnancy. The receptors were gathered from a female donor with multiple sclerosis, enrolled in a pregnancy study.

The V and J genes are TRBV25-1 and TRBJ2-1, with D possibly matching TRBD1 (5 bases). CDR1 is MGHDK, CDR2 SYGVNS, per germline. The CDR3 runs to 15 residues. The V and J ends lost 2 bases and 12 bases respectively, with 20 bases between them. The CDR3 sequence: CASSEHGLYDSPQFF. In nucleotides, the CDR3 is TGTGCCAGCAGTGAACACGGTTTGTATGACAGCCCGCAGTTCTTC.

The chain has TRBV11-2 and TRBJ1-5; perhaps TRBD1 as D (6 bases). The CDR3 loop spans 15 amino acids. The germline V gene has CDR1 SGHAT and CDR2 FQNNGV. V was trimmed by 5 bases and J by 10 bases, leaving 21 bases between them. For the CDR3, the DNA is TGTGCCAGCAGCCCTACCGCAGCAATGGACAGCCCCCAGCATTTT. It specifies CASSPTAAMDSPQHF. The complete variable domain, with remaining parts taken from reference TRBV11-2 and TRBJ1-5, reads EAGVAQSPRYKIIEKRQSVAFWCNPISGHATLYWYQQILGQGPKLLIQFQNNGVVDDSQLPKDRFSAERLKGVDSTLKIQPAKLEDSAVYLCASSPTAAMDSPQHFGDGTRLSIL.

The chain joins TRBV11-3 to TRBJ2-5; 11 bases map to TRBD2. V gave up 2 bases and J gave up 1 base; unmatched junction bases: 3. The CDR3 covers 16 residues. Looked up from germline, CDR1 is SGHNT and CDR2 is YENEEA. This chain's CDR3 is CASSLRLAGRQETQYF. DNA for the CDR3: TGTGCCAGCAGCTTACGACTAGCGGGGCGCCAAGAGACCCAGTACTTC.

The rearrangement links TRBV6-1 to TRBJ1-5, with D possibly being TRBD1 (5 bases). Trimming stripped 9 bases from V and 11 bases from J, with 17 bases between. This CDR3 is built from 12 residues. The germline CDR1 and CDR2 sequences are MNHNS and SASEGT. The CDR3 sequence is CASRRREGSQHF. The CDR3 nucleotides are TGTGCCAGTCGAAGGAGGGAGGGGTCCCAGCATTTT.

The chain couples TRBV18 to TRBJ2-7; 8 bases match TRBD1. This CDR3 contains 13 residues. Per germline, CDR1 KGHSH and CDR2 LQKENI. V dropped 2 bases and J dropped 4; count of bases not matched to a gene: 1. For the CDR3, the DNA is TGTGCCAGCTCACCAACAGGGGGGTACGAGCAGTACTTC. The encoded protein is CASSPTGGYEQYF. The full variable domain, with the rest looked up from reference TRBV18 and TRBJ2-7, is NAGVMQNPRHLVRRRGQEARLRCSPMKGHSHVYWYRQLPEEGLKFMVYLQKENIIDESGMPKERFSAEFPKEGPSILRIQQVVRGDSAAYFCASSPTGGYEQYFGPGTRLTVT.

The chain is built from TRBV6-1 and TRBJ1-1; TRBD1 is a possible D gene (6 bases). Per the germline V gene, CDR1 is MNHNS and CDR2 is SASEGT. This CDR3 comprises 15 residues. V gave up 4 bases and J gave up 4 bases, with 16 bases separating them. CDR3 sequence: CASSVGGVRTTEAFF. In DNA form, the CDR3 reads TGTGCCAGCAGTGTAGGGGGGGTGAGGACCACTGAAGCTTTCTTT.

The rearrangement uses TRBV7-6 and TRBJ2-6, with D possibly TRBD2 on 5 matching bases. Per germline, CDR1 SGHVS and CDR2 FNYEAQ. The length of the CDR3 is 16 residues. V was pared by 5 bases and J by 0 bases, with 11 bases between. CDR3 residues: CASSPYRDSGANVLTF. The CDR3 nucleotides are TGTGCCAGCAGCCCCTATCGGGACTCTGGGGCCAACGTCCTGACTTTC.

The rearrangement links TRBV14 to TRBJ2-1; 9 bases map to TRBD2. Unmatched junction bases numbered 11, after V lost 2 bases and J lost 6 bases. Germline V gives CDR1 SGHDN, CDR2 FVKESK. The CDR3 runs to 17 residues. The CDR3 DNA follows: TGTGCCAGCAGCCAATATGGCGGGAGGGTGGTCGGCAATGAGCAGTTCTTC. Translating it yields CASSQYGGRVVGNEQFF.

The chain combines TRBV4-2 with TRBJ1-1, with TRBD1 as a possible D gene (6 bases). The CDR3 has 16 residues. Trimming shortened V by 1 base and J by 1 base, and 13 bases separated the two germline ends. Germline-derived CDR1 and CDR2 are LGHNA and YNFKEQ. CDR3 loop: CASSQGVQGQNTEAFF. CDR3 nucleotides: TGTGCCAGCAGCCAAGGAGTACAGGGCCAGAACACTGAAGCTTTCTTT.

This clone was detected only once. The CDR3 DNA follows: TGTGCCAGCAGGTCCCCTCAGGCGGGGGGTGGCTACGAGCAGTACTTC. Protein: CASRSPQAGGGYEQYF. This chain joins TRBV7-8 and TRBJ2-7, with 8 positions matching TRBD2. Looked up from germline, CDR1 is SGHVS and CDR2 is FQNEAQ. V shed 6 bases, J shed 3 bases, and the junction held 13 bases outside the gene matches. The CDR3 covers 16 residues.

J is TRBJ2-5 and V is TRBV11-2; D perhaps matches TRBD1 (6 bases). The V and J ends lost 1 base and 4 bases respectively, with 10 bases between them. CDR3 length: 14 residues. Germline values: CDR1 SGHAT, CDR2 FQNNGV. The CDR3 DNA reads TGTGCCAGCAGCTTAGTCCCCAGGGGAGAGACCCAGTACTTC. Translated, it gives CASSLVPRGETQYF.

J is TRBJ2-7 and V is TRBV4-2, with 9 bases aligning to TRBD2. The CDR3 runs 16 residues. Germline values: CDR1 LGHNA, CDR2 YNFKEQ. Losses at the gene ends were 1 base for V and 4 bases for J; bases not matched to a gene: 8. The CDR3 region is CASSQVSGGPSYEQYF. DNA for the CDR3: TGTGCCAGCAGCCAAGTTAGCGGGGGACCGAGTTACGAGCAGTACTTC.

This chain uses TRBV7-4 with TRBJ1-5; D may be TRBD1 (6 bases). The CDR3 is 18 amino acids. Germline CDR1 reads SGHVT; CDR2 reads SQSDAQ. V was trimmed by 5 bases and J by 0 bases, leaving 20 bases between them. CDR3 loop: CASSVGWTEAYSNQPQHF. CDR3 DNA sequence: TGTGCCAGCAGCGTAGGGTGGACAGAGGCTTATAGCAATCAGCCCCAGCATTTT.

The gene calls are TRBV27 and TRBJ2-2, with D possibly being TRBD2 (5 bases). The CDR3 is 13 amino acids. Between the trimmed V and J ends, which lost 5 bases and 6 bases, there was a span of 10 bases. Germline V gives CDR1 MNHEY, CDR2 SMNVEV (reference sequence). CDR3 residues: CASSPERAGELFF. CDR3 DNA sequence: TGTGCCAGCAGTCCTGAGAGGGCCGGGGAGCTGTTTTTT.

This chain connects TRBV6-4 to TRBJ1-1; tentative D call: TRBD1 (5 bases). Germline V gene data show CDR1 as MRHNA and CDR2 as SNTAGT. CDR3 length: 15 amino acids. Trimming took off 8 bases at V and 8 bases at J, with 24 bases between the two ends. The CDR3 reads CASHCPVFSQVEAFF. CDR3 DNA sequence: TGTGCCAGCCATTGCCCCGTTTTTTCACAGGTGGAAGCTTTCTTT.

V is TRBV2 and J is TRBJ1-2; 8 bases are a match to TRBD1. Germline loops: CDR1 SNHLY, CDR2 FYNNEI. The CDR3 consists of 14 residues. The ends lost 10 bases at V and 2 bases at J; junction bases unmatched: 9. The CDR3 sequence is CATLWDRPNYGYTF. CDR3 in DNA: TGTGCCACCCTATGGGACAGGCCAAACTATGGCTACACCTTC.

This clone showed up just once. This CDR3 reads CASSRGGGLAGGSTDTQYF. For the CDR3, the DNA is TGTGCCAGCAGCCGAGGAGGGGGACTAGCGGGGGGTAGCACAGATACGCAGTATTTT. The gene calls are TRBV5-4 and TRBJ2-3, with TRBD2 identical over 15 bases. The germline V gene has CDR1 SGHNT and CDR2 YYREEE (reference sequence). This CDR3 comprises 19 residues. V shed 4 bases, J shed 0 bases, and the junction held 9 bases outside the gene matches.

The CDR3 is CASSLDRGTEAFF. The CDR3 DNA reads as TGTGCCAGCAGCTTGGACAGGGGAACTGAAGCTTTCTTT. This rearrangement joins TRBV7-9 to TRBJ1-1, with 9 positions matching TRBD1. Germline V gives CDR1 SEHNR, CDR2 FQNEAQ (reference sequence). The junction had 1 base not matched to a gene; V was cut back by 3 bases and J by 5 bases. The CDR3 is made up of 13 amino acids.

The genes are TRBV11-3 and TRBJ2-1; 8 bases are a match to TRBD2. The CDR3 runs to 17 residues. In germline, CDR1 is SGHNT, CDR2 YENEEA. Trimming cost V 0 bases and J 5 bases; bases outside gene matches: 9. CDR3 in amino acids: CASSLDGRGGPDNEQFF. DNA of the CDR3: TGTGCCAGCAGCTTAGATGGTCGGGGGGGCCCCGACAATGAGCAGTTCTTC.

The CDR3 nucleotides are TGTGCCAGCTCACCAGGACTAGCGGGGAAGGAGACCCAGTACTTC. Translation: CASSPGLAGKETQYF. The rearrangement links TRBV18 to TRBJ2-5; TRBD2 agrees at 12 bases. The germline CDR1 and CDR2 sequences are KGHSH and LQKENI. The CDR3 extends over 15 amino acids. V shed 2 bases and J 5 bases; nucleotides not matched to a gene: 3.

The CDR3 region is CASSERGIQPQHF. The CDR3 nucleotides read TGTGCCAGCAGTGAAAGGGGGATACAGCCCCAGCATTTT. This sequence joins TRBV27 and TRBJ1-5; D perhaps matches TRBD1 (6 bases). The CDR3 is 13 residues long. Germline assignment: CDR1 MNHEY and CDR2 SMNVEV (reference sequence). V lost 5 bases and J 7 bases, leaving 12 bases between the germline ends.

DNA of the CDR3: TGTGCCAGCAGCTTACGGGACAGGGGAAATGAAAAACTGTTTTTT. Protein sequence: CASSLRDRGNEKLFF. The rearrangement links TRBV7-9 to TRBJ1-4; 10 bases fit TRBD1. Losses at the gene ends were 2 bases for V and 5 bases for J; bases not matched to a gene: 2. CDR1 is SEHNR, CDR2 FQNEAQ, per germline (reference sequence). This CDR3 is built from 15 residues.

This clone was picked up a small number of times. CDR3 nucleotides: TGTGCCAGCAGCTTATCGACAGGGGAGCACGAGCAGTACTTC. Protein: CASSLSTGEHEQYF. The chain recombines TRBV11-1 with TRBJ2-7; 8 nucleotides match TRBD1. The CDR3 sequence is 14 residues long. Germline CDR1 reads SGHAT; CDR2 reads FQDESV (reference sequence). V lost 2 bases and J lost 5; bases outside the gene matches: 5. Full variable domain (rest looked up from reference TRBV11-1 and TRBJ2-7): EAEVAQSPRYKITEKSQAVAFWCDPISGHATLYWYRQILGQGPELLVQFQDESVVDDSQLPKDRFSAERLKGVDSTLKIQPAELGDSAMYLCASSLSTGEHEQYFGPGTRLTVT.

The gene calls are TRBV19 and TRBJ2-1; no definite D call. The CDR3 has 14 amino acids. Per germline, CDR1 LNHDA and CDR2 SQIVND (reference sequence). The V end was cut by 7 bases, the J end by 5 bases, with 15 bases between. The CDR3 sequence is CASTVRSSHNEQFF. CDR3 nucleotide sequence: TGTGCCAGTACTGTTCGGTCCTCACACAATGAGCAGTTCTTC.

This chain joins TRBV18 and TRBJ2-1; 8 bases agree with TRBD2. Germline values: CDR1 KGHSH, CDR2 LQKENI. This CDR3 spans 15 amino acids. The trim removed 5 bases at V and 8 bases at J, leaving 11 bases unmatched. The CDR3 DNA is TGTGCCAGCTCAGGGGACGGGAGGGCCTGGGATGAGCAGTTCTTC. Its protein product is CASSGDGRAWDEQFF.

The rearrangement links TRBV5-1 to TRBJ1-2; 7 bases agree with TRBD1. The trim removed 3 bases at V and 2 bases at J, leaving 1 base unmatched. Germline V gene data show CDR1 as SGHRS and CDR2 as YFSETQ. The length of the CDR3 is 13 residues. Here the CDR3 DNA reads TGCGCCAGCAGCTCGGGACAGAACTATGGCTACACCTTC. Translated: CASSSGQNYGYTF.